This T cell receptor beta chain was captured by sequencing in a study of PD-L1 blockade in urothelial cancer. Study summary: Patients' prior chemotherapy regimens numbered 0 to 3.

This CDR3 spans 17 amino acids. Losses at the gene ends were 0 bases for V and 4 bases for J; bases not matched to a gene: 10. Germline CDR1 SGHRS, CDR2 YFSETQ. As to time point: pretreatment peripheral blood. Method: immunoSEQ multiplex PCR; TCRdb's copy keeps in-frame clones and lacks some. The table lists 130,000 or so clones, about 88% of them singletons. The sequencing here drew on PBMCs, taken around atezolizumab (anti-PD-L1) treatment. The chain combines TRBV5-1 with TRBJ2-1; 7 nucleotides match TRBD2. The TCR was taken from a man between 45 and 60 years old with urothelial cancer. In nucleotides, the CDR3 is TGCGCCAGCAGCTTGGGTTTAGGGCTAGCGGCATACAATGAGCAGTTCTTC. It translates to CASSLGLGLAAYNEQFF.